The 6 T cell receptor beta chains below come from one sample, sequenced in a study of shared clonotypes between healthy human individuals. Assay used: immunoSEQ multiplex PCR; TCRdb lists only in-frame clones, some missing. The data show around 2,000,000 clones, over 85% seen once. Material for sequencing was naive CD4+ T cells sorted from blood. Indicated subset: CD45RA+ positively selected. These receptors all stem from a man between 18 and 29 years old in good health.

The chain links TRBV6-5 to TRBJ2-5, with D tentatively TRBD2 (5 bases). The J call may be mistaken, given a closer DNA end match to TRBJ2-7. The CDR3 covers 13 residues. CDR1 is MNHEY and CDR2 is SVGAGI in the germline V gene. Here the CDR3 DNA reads TGTGCCAGCAGTTACTCCGGGACCTACGAGCAGTACTTC. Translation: CASSYSGTYEQYF.

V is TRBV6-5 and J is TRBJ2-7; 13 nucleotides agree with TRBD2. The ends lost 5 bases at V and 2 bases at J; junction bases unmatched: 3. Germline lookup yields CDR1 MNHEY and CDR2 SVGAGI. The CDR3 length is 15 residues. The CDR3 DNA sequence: TGTGCCAGCAGTCAACTAGCGGGAGGGCCCTACGAGCAGTACTTC. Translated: CASSQLAGGPYEQYF.

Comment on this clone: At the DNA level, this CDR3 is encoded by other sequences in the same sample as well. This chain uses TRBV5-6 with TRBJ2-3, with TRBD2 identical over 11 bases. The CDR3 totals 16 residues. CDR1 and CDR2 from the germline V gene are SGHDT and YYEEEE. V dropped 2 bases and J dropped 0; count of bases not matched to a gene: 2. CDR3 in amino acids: CASSLRLAGSTDTQYF. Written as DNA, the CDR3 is TGTGCCAGCAGCTTAAGACTAGCGGGGAGCACAGATACGCAGTATTTT.

The chain's CDR3 is CASSSPAGGSYEQYF. The CDR3 region has the DNA TGTGCCAGCAGTTCCCCAGCGGGAGGGTCGTACGAGCAGTACTTC. The rearrangement links TRBV6-5 to TRBJ2-7; 10 bases are a match to TRBD2. This CDR3 has 15 amino acids. The germline V gene encodes CDR1 MNHEY and CDR2 SVGAGI. The J segment lost 4 bases and the V segment lost 4 bases, leaving 7 bases of the junction unmatched.

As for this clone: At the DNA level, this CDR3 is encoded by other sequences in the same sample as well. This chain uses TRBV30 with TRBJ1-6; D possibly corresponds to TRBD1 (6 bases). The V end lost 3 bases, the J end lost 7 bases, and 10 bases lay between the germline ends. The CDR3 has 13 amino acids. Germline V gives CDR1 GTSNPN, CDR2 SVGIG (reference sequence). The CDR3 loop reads CAWSGTTNSPLHF. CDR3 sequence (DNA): TGTGCCTGGAGCGGGACAACGAATTCACCCCTCCACTTT.

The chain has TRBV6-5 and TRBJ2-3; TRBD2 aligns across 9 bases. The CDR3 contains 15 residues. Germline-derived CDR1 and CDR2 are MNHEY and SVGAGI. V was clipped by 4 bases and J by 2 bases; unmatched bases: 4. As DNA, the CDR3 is TGTGCCAGCAGTTCTAGCGGGGTACTCACAGATACGCAGTATTTT. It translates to CASSSSGVLTDTQYF.